The present T cell receptor beta chain was sequenced within a study of CD8 T cells in ankylosing spondylitis. This clonotype has at least ten counts. Its antigen is unknown. Making the TCR beta libraries involved quantitative 5'-RACE with molecular barcodes. TCRdb fed the 5' RACE reads into MiXCR, producing one record per CDR3 protein. The table shows 240,000 or so distinct CDR3 sequences, with approximately 9% occurring only once. The germline CDR1 and CDR2 sequences are LNHNV and YYDKDF (reference sequence). This CDR3 comprises 15 residues. Trimming removed 5 bases at V and 3 bases at J, with 13 bases between. Study findings and constraints: Matched synovial fluid from ankylosing spondylitis patients was reported to be enriched for disease-linked clones. Roughly eight highly homologous variants formed a TCR beta motif that appeared characteristic of ankylosing spondylitis blood.

The source of this sequence is a male donor with ankylosing spondylitis or in good health (not recorded which). Material for sequencing was blood, either unsorted or a sorted T cell fraction (not recorded which). The genes are TRBV15 and TRBJ2-2; tentatively, D is TRBD1 (5 bases). In DNA, the CDR3 is TGTGCCACCAGCGAAGGATCCAGGGACACCGGGGAGCTGTTTTTT. Its protein product is CATSEGSRDTGELFF.